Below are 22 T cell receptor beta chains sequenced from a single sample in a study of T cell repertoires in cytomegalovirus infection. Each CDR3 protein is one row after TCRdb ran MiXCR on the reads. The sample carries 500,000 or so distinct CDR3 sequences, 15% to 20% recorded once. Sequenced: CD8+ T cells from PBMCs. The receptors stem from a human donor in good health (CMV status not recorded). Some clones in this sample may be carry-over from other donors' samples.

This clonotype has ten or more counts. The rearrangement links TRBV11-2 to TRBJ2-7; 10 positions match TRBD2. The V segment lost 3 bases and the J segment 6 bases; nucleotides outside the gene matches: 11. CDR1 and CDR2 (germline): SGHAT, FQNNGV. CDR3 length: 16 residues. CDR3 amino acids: CASSLNPSGGASEQYF. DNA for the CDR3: TGTGCCAGCAGCTTGAACCCCAGCGGGGGGGCCTCCGAGCAGTACTTC. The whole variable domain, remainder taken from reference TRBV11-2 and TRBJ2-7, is EAGVAQSPRYKIIEKRQSVAFWCNPISGHATLYWYQQILGQGPKLLIQFQNNGVVDDSQLPKDRFSAERLKGVDSTLKIQPAKLEDSAVYLCASSLNPSGGASEQYFGPGTRLTVT.

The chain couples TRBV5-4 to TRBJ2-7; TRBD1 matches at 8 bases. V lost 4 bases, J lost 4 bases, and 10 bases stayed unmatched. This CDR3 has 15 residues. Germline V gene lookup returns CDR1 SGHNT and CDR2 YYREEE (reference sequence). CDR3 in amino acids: CASSPGQGWRYEQYF. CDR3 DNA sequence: TGTGCCAGCAGCCCCGGACAGGGATGGCGGTACGAGCAGTACTTC.

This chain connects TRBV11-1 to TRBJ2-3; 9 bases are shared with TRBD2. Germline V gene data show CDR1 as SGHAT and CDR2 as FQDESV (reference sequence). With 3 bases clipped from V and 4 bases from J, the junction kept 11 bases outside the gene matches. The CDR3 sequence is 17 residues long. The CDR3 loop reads CASSFRTQRGAPDTQYF. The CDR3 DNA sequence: TGTGCCAGCAGCTTTAGGACTCAGCGGGGGGCCCCAGATACGCAGTATTTT. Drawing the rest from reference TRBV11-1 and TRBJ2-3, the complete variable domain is EAEVAQSPRYKITEKSQAVAFWCDPISGHATLYWYRQILGQGPELLVQFQDESVVDDSQLPKDRFSAERLKGVDSTLKIQPAELGDSAMYLCASSFRTQRGAPDTQYFGPGTRLTVL.

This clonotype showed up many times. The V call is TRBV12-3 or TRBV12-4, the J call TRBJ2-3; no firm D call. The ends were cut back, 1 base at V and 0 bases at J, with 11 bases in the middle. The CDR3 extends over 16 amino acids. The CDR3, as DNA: TGTGCCAGCAGTTTAGAAGCCGTAGCTAGCACAGATACGCAGTATTTT. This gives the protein CASSLEAVASTDTQYF.

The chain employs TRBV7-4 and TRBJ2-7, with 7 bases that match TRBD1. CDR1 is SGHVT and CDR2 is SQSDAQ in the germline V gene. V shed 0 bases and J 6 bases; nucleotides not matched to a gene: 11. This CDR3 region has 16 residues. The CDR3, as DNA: TGTGCCAGCAGCTTAGCGGACAGGCCCCGGGGCGGCGAGCAGTACTTC. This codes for CASSLADRPRGGEQYF.

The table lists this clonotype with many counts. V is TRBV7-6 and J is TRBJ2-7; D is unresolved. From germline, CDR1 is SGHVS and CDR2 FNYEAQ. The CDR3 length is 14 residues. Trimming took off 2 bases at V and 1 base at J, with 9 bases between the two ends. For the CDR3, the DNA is TGTGCCAGCAGCTTAAGGGCCTTTTCCTACGAGCAGTACTTC. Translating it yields CASSLRAFSYEQYF. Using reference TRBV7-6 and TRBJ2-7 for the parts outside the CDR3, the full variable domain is GAGVSQSPRYKVTKRGQDVALRCDPISGHVSLYWYRQALGQGPEFLTYFNYEAQQDKSGLPNDRFSAERPEGSISTLTIQRTEQRDSAMYRCASSLRAFSYEQYFGPGTRLTVT.

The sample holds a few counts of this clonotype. CDR3 nucleotides: TGTGCCAGCAGCCCACTTGGGGTCCGGGCCGGCTACGAGCAGTACTTC. This encodes CASSPLGVRAGYEQYF. The rearrangement links TRBV3-1 to TRBJ2-7; no clear D gene. The CDR3 contains 16 residues. Germline lookup yields CDR1 LGHDT and CDR2 YNNKEL (reference sequence). The V end lost 4 bases, the J end lost 3 bases, and 19 bases lay between the germline ends.

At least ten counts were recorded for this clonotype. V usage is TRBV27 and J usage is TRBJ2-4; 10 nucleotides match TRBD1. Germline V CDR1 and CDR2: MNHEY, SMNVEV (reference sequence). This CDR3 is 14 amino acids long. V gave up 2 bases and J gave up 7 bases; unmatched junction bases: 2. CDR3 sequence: CASSLDRGLNIQYF. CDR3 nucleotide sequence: TGTGCCAGCAGTTTAGACAGGGGGCTGAACATTCAGTACTTC.

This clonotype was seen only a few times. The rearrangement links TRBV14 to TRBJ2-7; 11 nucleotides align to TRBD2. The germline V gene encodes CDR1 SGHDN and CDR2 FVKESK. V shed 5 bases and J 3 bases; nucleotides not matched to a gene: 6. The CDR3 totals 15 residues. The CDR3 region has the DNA TGTGCCAGCAGCGGTAGCGGGAGGGTGATCTACGAGCAGTACTTC. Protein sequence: CASSGSGRVIYEQYF. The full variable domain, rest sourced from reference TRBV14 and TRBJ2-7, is EAGVTQFPSHSVIEKGQTVTLRCDPISGHDNLYWYRRVMGKEIKFLLHFVKESKQDESGMPNNRFLAERTGGTYSTLKVQPAELEDSGVYFCASSGSGRVIYEQYFGPGTRLTVT.

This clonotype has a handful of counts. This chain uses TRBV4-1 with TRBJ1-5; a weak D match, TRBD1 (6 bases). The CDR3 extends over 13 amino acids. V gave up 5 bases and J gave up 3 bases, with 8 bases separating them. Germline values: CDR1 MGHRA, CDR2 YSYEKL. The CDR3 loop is CASSGGLNQPQHF. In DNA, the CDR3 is TGCGCCAGCAGCGGGGGGCTCAATCAGCCCCAGCATTTT.

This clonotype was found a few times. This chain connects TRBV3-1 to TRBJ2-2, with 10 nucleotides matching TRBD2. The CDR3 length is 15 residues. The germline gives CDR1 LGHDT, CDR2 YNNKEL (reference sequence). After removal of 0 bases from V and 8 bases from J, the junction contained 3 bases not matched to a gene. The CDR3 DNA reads TGTGCCAGCAGCCAAGACACTAGCGGGACTGGGGAGCTGTTTTTT. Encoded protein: CASSQDTSGTGELFF.

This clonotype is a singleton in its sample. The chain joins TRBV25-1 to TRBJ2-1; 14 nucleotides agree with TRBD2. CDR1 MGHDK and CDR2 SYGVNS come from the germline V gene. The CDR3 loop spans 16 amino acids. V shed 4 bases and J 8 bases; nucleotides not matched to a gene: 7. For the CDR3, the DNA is TGTGCCAGCAGTGGGGGACTAGCGGGAGAGGGGGATGAGCAGTTCTTC. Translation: CASSGGLAGEGDEQFF.

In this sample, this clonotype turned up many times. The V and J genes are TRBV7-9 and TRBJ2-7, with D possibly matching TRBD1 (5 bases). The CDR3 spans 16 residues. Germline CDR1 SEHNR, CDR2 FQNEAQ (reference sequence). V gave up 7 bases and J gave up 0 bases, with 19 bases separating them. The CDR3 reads CASTNPPETASYEQYF. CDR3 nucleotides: TGTGCCAGCACCAACCCCCCCGAGACAGCCTCCTACGAGCAGTACTTC.

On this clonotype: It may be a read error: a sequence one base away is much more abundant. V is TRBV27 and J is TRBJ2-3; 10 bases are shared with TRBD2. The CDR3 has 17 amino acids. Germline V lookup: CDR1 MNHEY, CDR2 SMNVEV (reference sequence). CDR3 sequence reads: CARSSPSGSGWTDTQYF. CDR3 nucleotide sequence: TGTGCCAGAAGTTCCCCTAGCGGGAGTGGTTGGACAGATACGCAGTATTTT.

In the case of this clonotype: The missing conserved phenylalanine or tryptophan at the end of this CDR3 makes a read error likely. The CDR3: CASSPRGLATSGRGHEQFL. The CDR3 bases are TGTGCCAGCAGCCCTAGGGGCCTAGCGACTAGCGGGAGGGGGCATGAGCAGTTCTTA. The V and J genes are TRBV7-4 and TRBJ2-1; TRBD2 matches 14 bases. Germline assignment: CDR1 SGHVT and CDR2 SQSDAQ. The CDR3 has 19 residues. The V gene end was trimmed by 5 bases and the J gene end by 8 bases; junction bases not matched to a gene: 17.

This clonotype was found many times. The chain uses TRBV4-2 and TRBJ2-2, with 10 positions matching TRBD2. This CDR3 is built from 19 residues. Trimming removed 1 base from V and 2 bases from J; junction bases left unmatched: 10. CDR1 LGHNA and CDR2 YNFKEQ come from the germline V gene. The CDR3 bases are TGTGCCAGCAGCCAAGTGGAAGCGGGAGGGCCGAAAAACACCGGGGAGCTGTTTTTT. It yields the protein CASSQVEAGGPKNTGELFF.

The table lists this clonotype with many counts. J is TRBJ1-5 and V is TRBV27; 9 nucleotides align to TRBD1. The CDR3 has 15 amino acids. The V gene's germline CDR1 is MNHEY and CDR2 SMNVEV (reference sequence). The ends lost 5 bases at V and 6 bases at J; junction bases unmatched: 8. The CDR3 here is CASSPRDREGQPQHF. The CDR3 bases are TGTGCCAGCAGTCCCCGGGACAGGGAGGGTCAGCCCCAGCATTTT.

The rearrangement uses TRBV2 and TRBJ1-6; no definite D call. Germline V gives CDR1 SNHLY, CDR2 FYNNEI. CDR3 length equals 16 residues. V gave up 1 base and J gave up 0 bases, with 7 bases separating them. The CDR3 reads CASSEVASSYNSPLHF. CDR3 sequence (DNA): TGTGCCAGCAGTGAAGTAGCGAGCTCCTATAATTCACCCCTCCACTTT.

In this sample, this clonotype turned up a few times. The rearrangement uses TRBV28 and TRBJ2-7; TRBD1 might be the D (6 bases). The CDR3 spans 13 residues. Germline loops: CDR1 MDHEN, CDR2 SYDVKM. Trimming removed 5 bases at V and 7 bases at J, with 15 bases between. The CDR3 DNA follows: TGTGCCAGCAGTACAGGGTTTAGGGGAGAGCAGTACTTC. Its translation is CASSTGFRGEQYF.

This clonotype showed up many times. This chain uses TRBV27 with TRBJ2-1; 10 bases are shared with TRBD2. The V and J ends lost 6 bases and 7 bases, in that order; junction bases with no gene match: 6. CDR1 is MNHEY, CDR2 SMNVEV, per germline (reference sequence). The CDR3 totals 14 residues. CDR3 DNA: TGTGCCAGCAGACCGAGCGGGAGGGTTAATGAGCAGTTCTTC. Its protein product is CASRPSGRVNEQFF.

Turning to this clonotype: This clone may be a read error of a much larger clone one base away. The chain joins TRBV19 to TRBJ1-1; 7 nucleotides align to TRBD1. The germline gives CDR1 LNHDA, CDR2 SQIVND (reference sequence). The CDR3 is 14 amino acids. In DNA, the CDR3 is TGTGCCAGTAGTACAACAGGGGTGAACACTGAAGCTTTGTTT. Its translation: CASSTTGVNTEALF.

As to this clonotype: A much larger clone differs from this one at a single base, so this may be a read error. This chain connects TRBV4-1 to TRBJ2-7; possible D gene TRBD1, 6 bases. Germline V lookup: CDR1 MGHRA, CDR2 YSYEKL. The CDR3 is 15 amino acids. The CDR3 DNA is TGCGCCAGCAGCCAAGTTGGCAGGGGCACCTACGGGCAGTACTTC. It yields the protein CASSQVGRGTYGQYF.